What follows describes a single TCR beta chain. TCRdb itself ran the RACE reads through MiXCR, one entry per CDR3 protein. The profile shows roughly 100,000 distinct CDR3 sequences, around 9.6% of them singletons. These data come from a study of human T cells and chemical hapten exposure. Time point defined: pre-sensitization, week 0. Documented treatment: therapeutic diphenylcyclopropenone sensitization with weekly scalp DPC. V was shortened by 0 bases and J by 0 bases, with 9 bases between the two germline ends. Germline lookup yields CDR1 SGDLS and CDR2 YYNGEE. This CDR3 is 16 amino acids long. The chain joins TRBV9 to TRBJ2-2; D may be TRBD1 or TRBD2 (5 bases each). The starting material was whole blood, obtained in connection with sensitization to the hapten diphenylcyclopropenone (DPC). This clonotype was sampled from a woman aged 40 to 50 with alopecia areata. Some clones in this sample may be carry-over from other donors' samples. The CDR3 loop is CASSVDQGPNTGELFF. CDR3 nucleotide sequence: TGTGCCAGCAGCGTAGATCAGGGACCGAACACCGGGGAGCTGTTTTTT. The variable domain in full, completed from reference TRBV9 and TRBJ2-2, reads DSGVTQTPKHLITATGQRVTLRCSPRSGDLSVYWYQQSLDQGLQFLIQYYNGEERAKGNILERFSAQQFPDLHSELNLSSLELGDSALYFCASSVDQGPNTGELFFGEGSRLTVL.